These T cell receptor beta chains were read from a single sample in a study of shared clonotypes between healthy human individuals. Repertoires were generated with immunoSEQ multiplex PCR, while TCRdb's copy carries only in-frame clones and drops some. The repertoire includes 2 million to 2.5 million clones, 90% to 96% of them detected once, and around 0.13% sits in the top ten. Sequenced material: naive CD4+ T cells sorted from blood. Every receptor here comes from a man between 18 and 35 years old in good health. CDR3s include the opening cysteine and the closing phenylalanine or tryptophan. Fields, in order: clone size, V gene, J gene, D gene, CDR3 DNA, CDR3 protein. D genes are given only for firm matches. Only some rows state a clone size, as once, few, many or a class for expanded clones.

clone_size: once; v_call: TRBV18; j_call: TRBJ2-2; d_call: -; cdr3_nt: TGTGCCAGCTCACCAGCGGCCGTGTCAGGGGCCGGGGAGCTGTTTTTT; cdr3_aa: CASSPAAVSGAGELFF
clone_size: -; v_call: TRBV11-2; j_call: TRBJ2-1; d_call: TRBD2; cdr3_nt: TGTGCCAGCAGCTCGCTAGGGACTAGCTCCTACAATGAGCAGTTCTTC; cdr3_aa: CASSSLGTSSYNEQFF
clone_size: -; v_call: TRBV28; j_call: TRBJ1-1; d_call: -; cdr3_nt: TGTGCCAGCAGTTCCATCCCGAACACTGAAGCTTTCTTT; cdr3_aa: CASSSIPNTEAFF
clone_size: -; v_call: TRBV5-1; j_call: TRBJ2-3; d_call: -; cdr3_nt: TGCGCCAGCAGCTTAGGGACGGCTAGCACAGATACGCAGTATTTT; cdr3_aa: CASSLGTASTDTQYF
clone_size: few; v_call: TRBV25-1; j_call: TRBJ1-2; d_call: -; cdr3_nt: TGTGCCAGCAGTGAATCTTGGGGCAACAACTATGGCTACACCTTC; cdr3_aa: CASSESWGNNYGYTF
clone_size: -; v_call: TRBV27; j_call: TRBJ1-2; d_call: -; cdr3_nt: TGTGCCAGCAGTTTTGAGGGCTACACCTTC; cdr3_aa: CASSFEGYTF
clone_size: -; v_call: TRBV5-1; j_call: TRBJ1-1; d_call: TRBD1; cdr3_nt: TGCGCCAGCACCTTGGGACAGGGGGCGAGCACTGAAGCTTTCTTT; cdr3_aa: CASTLGQGASTEAFF
clone_size: once; v_call: TRBV7-6; j_call: TRBJ2-2; d_call: TRBD2; cdr3_nt: TGTGCCAGCAGCTTAGTATCCGGGAGGACCCCCGGGGAGCTGTTTTTT; cdr3_aa: CASSLVSGRTPGELFF
clone_size: -; v_call: TRBV7-9; j_call: TRBJ1-2; d_call: -; cdr3_nt: TGTGCCAGCAGCCTAACCGAGGGGGTTGGGTACACCTTC; cdr3_aa: CASSLTEGVGYTF
clone_size: -; v_call: TRBV7-9; j_call: TRBJ2-1; d_call: TRBD2; cdr3_nt: TGTGCCAGCAGCTTAACCGAGAGCGGGGACTTCTACAATGACTATCGTAGGTTCTTC; cdr3_aa: CASSLTESGDFYNDYRRFF
clone_size: -; v_call: TRBV4-1; j_call: TRBJ1-1; d_call: -; cdr3_nt: TGCGCCAGCAGCCCGCAGGTGATGAACACTGAAGCTTTTTTT; cdr3_aa: CASSPQVMNTEAFF
clone_size: once; v_call: TRBV7-9; j_call: TRBJ1-4; d_call: -; cdr3_nt: TGTGCCAGCAGCGCCGAGACAGGCACTAATGAAAAACTGTTTTTT; cdr3_aa: CASSAETGTNEKLFF
clone_size: -; v_call: TRBV5-1; j_call: TRBJ2-3; d_call: TRBD1; cdr3_nt: TGCGCCAGCAGCCTACAGACAGGGACGCAGTATTTT; cdr3_aa: CASSLQTGTQYF
clone_size: once; v_call: TRBV27; j_call: TRBJ1-4; d_call: TRBD1; cdr3_nt: TGTGCCAGCAGTTTAGGGACAGGTGGTGAAAAACTGTTTTTT; cdr3_aa: CASSLGTGGEKLFF
clone_size: -; v_call: TRBV10-3; j_call: TRBJ2-3; d_call: -; cdr3_nt: TGTGCCATCAAACCGGGACCCATTAGCACAGATACGCAGTATTTT; cdr3_aa: CAIKPGPISTDTQYF
clone_size: -; v_call: TRBV7-9; j_call: TRBJ2-3; d_call: -; cdr3_nt: TGTGCCAGCAGCTTAGTCAGGGGTAGGGCAGATACGCAGTATTTT; cdr3_aa: CASSLVRGRADTQYF
clone_size: -; v_call: TRBV28; j_call: TRBJ2-1; d_call: TRBD2; cdr3_nt: TGTGCCAGCATCGATAGCGGGGGGGCCAATGAGCAGTTCTTC; cdr3_aa: CASIDSGGANEQFF
clone_size: -; v_call: TRBV7-8; j_call: TRBJ2-3; d_call: TRBD2; cdr3_nt: TGTGCCAGCAGCTCCCCAACCTCTAGCGGGGGGGCCAAAGATACGCAGTATTTT; cdr3_aa: CASSSPTSSGGAKDTQYF
clone_size: -; v_call: TRBV4-1; j_call: TRBJ2-7; d_call: TRBD1; cdr3_nt: TGCGCCAGCAGCCAGGGACAGGGCTCCTACGAGCAGTACTTC; cdr3_aa: CASSQGQGSYEQYF
clone_size: -; v_call: TRBV5-6; j_call: TRBJ1-1; d_call: TRBD1; cdr3_nt: TGTGCCAGCAGCCAAGGACAGGGACAGGTGAACACTGAAGCTTTCTTT; cdr3_aa: CASSQGQGQVNTEAFF
clone_size: -; v_call: TRBV7-2; j_call: TRBJ1-1; d_call: TRBD1; cdr3_nt: TGTGCCAGCAGCTTATCAGGGGGCATGGGCACTGAAGCTTTCTTT; cdr3_aa: CASSLSGGMGTEAFF
clone_size: few; v_call: TRBV18; j_call: TRBJ2-7; d_call: TRBD1; cdr3_nt: TGTGCCAGCTCAGCCGGGACAGGGAGCTACGAGCAGTACTTC; cdr3_aa: CASSAGTGSYEQYF
clone_size: -; v_call: TRBV7-3; j_call: TRBJ2-5; d_call: -; cdr3_nt: TGTGCCAGCAGTCCACCCCAGGAGACCCAGTACTTC; cdr3_aa: CASSPPQETQYF
clone_size: -; v_call: TRBV7-8; j_call: TRBJ1-1; d_call: TRBD1; cdr3_nt: TGTGCCAGCAGCTCAGGGGCCAGGGGGGTGGACACTGAAGCTTTCTTT; cdr3_aa: CASSSGARGVDTEAFF
clone_size: -; v_call: TRBV6-6; j_call: TRBJ2-4; d_call: TRBD2; cdr3_nt: TGTGCCAGCAGTTCACTAGCGTCGGAGGCCAAAAACATTCAGTACTTC; cdr3_aa: CASSSLASEAKNIQYF
clone_size: -; v_call: TRBV13; j_call: TRBJ2-2; d_call: TRBD1; cdr3_nt: TGTGCCAGCAGCAAACAGGGGGCGCTCACCGGGGAGCTGTTTTTT; cdr3_aa: CASSKQGALTGELFF
clone_size: -; v_call: TRBV4-2; j_call: TRBJ2-7; d_call: -; cdr3_nt: TGTGCCAGCAGCCAAGACGCCCCCTGGACCATACTGTACTTC; cdr3_aa: CASSQDAPWTILYF
clone_size: -; v_call: TRBV7-9; j_call: TRBJ2-5; d_call: TRBD2; cdr3_nt: TGTGCCAGCAGCACCTATAGCGGGGTCGGTGAGACCCAGTACTTC; cdr3_aa: CASSTYSGVGETQYF
clone_size: -; v_call: TRBV11-2; j_call: TRBJ1-3; d_call: -; cdr3_nt: TGTGCCAGCAGCTTAGTTAGGTCCCCTGGAAACACCATATATTTT; cdr3_aa: CASSLVRSPGNTIYF
clone_size: -; v_call: TRBV9; j_call: TRBJ1-2; d_call: -; cdr3_nt: TGTGCCAGCAGCAAGGACAGAGCTAACTATGGCTACACCTTC; cdr3_aa: CASSKDRANYGYTF
clone_size: -; v_call: TRBV5-1; j_call: TRBJ1-2; d_call: -; cdr3_nt: TGCGCCAGCAGCCTGCAGGGAACCGAGGTTGGCTACACCTTC; cdr3_aa: CASSLQGTEVGYTF
clone_size: -; v_call: TRBV2; j_call: TRBJ2-3; d_call: TRBD2; cdr3_nt: TGTGCCAGCAATTCGGGACTAGCTACAGATACGCAGTATTTT; cdr3_aa: CASNSGLATDTQYF
clone_size: -; v_call: TRBV28; j_call: TRBJ1-6; d_call: TRBD1; cdr3_nt: TGTGCCAGCAGCCCCGGACAGGGCAAGATTTCACCCCTCCACTTT; cdr3_aa: CASSPGQGKISPLHF
clone_size: -; v_call: TRBV9; j_call: TRBJ2-7; d_call: -; cdr3_nt: TGTGCCAGCAGCGCCCGGGATATCTACGAGCAGTACTTC; cdr3_aa: CASSARDIYEQYF
clone_size: -; v_call: TRBV9; j_call: TRBJ2-7; d_call: TRBD1; cdr3_nt: TGTGCCAGCAGCGTAGGTTCCGGGACAGGGTCCTACGAGCAGTACTTC; cdr3_aa: CASSVGSGTGSYEQYF
clone_size: -; v_call: TRBV9; j_call: TRBJ1-1; d_call: TRBD1; cdr3_nt: TGTGCCAGCAGCGGGGGACAGGGGAACACTGAAGCTTTCTTT; cdr3_aa: CASSGGQGNTEAFF
clone_size: -; v_call: TRBV2; j_call: TRBJ2-2; d_call: -; cdr3_nt: TGTGCCAGCAGTGAAGAGGCGAACACCGGGGAGCTGTTTTTT; cdr3_aa: CASSEEANTGELFF
clone_size: -; v_call: TRBV5-1; j_call: TRBJ2-7; d_call: -; cdr3_nt: TGCGCCAGCAGCTTGCAACGGACAGCTACTTACGAGCAGTACTTC; cdr3_aa: CASSLQRTATYEQYF
clone_size: -; v_call: TRBV30; j_call: TRBJ2-7; d_call: TRBD1; cdr3_nt: TGTGCCTGGAGATTCCGGGACAGGGCTAGCGAGCAGTACTTC; cdr3_aa: CAWRFRDRASEQYF
clone_size: -; v_call: TRBV5-1; j_call: TRBJ2-7; d_call: -; cdr3_nt: TGCGCCAGCAGCTTGGGTGGGACTGGCACCTACGAGCAGTACTTC; cdr3_aa: CASSLGGTGTYEQYF
clone_size: -; v_call: TRBV10-1; j_call: TRBJ2-1; d_call: -; cdr3_nt: TGCGCCAGCAGTGAGTCTATGGCCCAGAATGAGCAGTTCTTC; cdr3_aa: CASSESMAQNEQFF
clone_size: -; v_call: TRBV7-7; j_call: TRBJ2-3; d_call: -; cdr3_nt: TGTGCTAGCAGCTTAGGGTTGAAGGACACAGATACGCAGTATTTT; cdr3_aa: CASSLGLKDTDTQYF
clone_size: -; v_call: TRBV7-2; j_call: TRBJ2-7; d_call: TRBD2; cdr3_nt: TGTGCCAGCAGCCACCCCCCCGGGACTAGGTCTCCCGAGCAGTACTTC; cdr3_aa: CASSHPPGTRSPEQYF
clone_size: -; v_call: TRBV7-9; j_call: TRBJ2-5; d_call: -; cdr3_nt: TGTGCCAGCACCCTCCGGGCAGGCGGGGTTGGTCAAGAGACCCAGTACTTC; cdr3_aa: CASTLRAGGVGQETQYF
clone_size: -; v_call: TRBV19; j_call: TRBJ2-2; d_call: TRBD1; cdr3_nt: TGTGCCAGTGAGACCGGGACAGGGGTGCGGGAGCTGTTTTTT; cdr3_aa: CASETGTGVRELFF
clone_size: -; v_call: TRBV11-2; j_call: TRBJ2-6; d_call: -; cdr3_nt: TGTGCCAGCAGCCTTACACTGCCTGGGGCCAACGTCCTGACTTTC; cdr3_aa: CASSLTLPGANVLTF
clone_size: -; v_call: TRBV6-1; j_call: TRBJ1-1; d_call: -; cdr3_nt: TGTGCCAGCAGTTATCCGGGTAACACTGAAGCTTTCTTT; cdr3_aa: CASSYPGNTEAFF
clone_size: -; v_call: TRBV5-4; j_call: TRBJ2-7; d_call: -; cdr3_nt: TGTGCCAGCAGCTCGTTTCGGGCAGCGCACTACGAGCAGTACTTC; cdr3_aa: CASSSFRAAHYEQYF
clone_size: once; v_call: TRBV4-3; j_call: TRBJ2-1; d_call: -; cdr3_nt: TGCGCCAGCAGCCAAGACGCCGGCGGGCGCTACAATGAGCAGTTCTTC; cdr3_aa: CASSQDAGGRYNEQFF